Detailed here is one T cell receptor (beta chain). What it recognizes is unknown. Profiling relied on immunoSEQ multiplex PCR, and the TCRdb table lists in-frame clones only, not all of them. Of tens of thousands of clones in the sample, around 92% were seen once. This sample is part of a study of graft-versus-host responses after intestinal transplantation. General study points: Elevated graft-versus-host to host-versus-graft clonal ratios in allografts were recorded for patients with graft-donor T cell macrochimerism. The marrow of recipients harbored GvH clones, and ileum or blood showed some of them first.

Trimming cost V 5 bases and J 3 bases, with 11 bases left between them. Germline V gene lookup returns CDR1 SEHNR and CDR2 FQNEAQ (reference sequence). This CDR3 spans 13 amino acids. The rearrangement joins TRBV7-9 to TRBJ2-7, with TRBD1 as a possible D gene (6 bases). The sample here was unstimulated CD8+ T cells sorted from spleen or lymph node cells, taken before intestinal transplant. The origin of this receptor is a human donor who received an intestinal transplant. CDR3 amino acids: CASSGDTVYEQYF. In nucleotides, the CDR3 is TGTGCCAGCAGCGGGGACACGGTCTACGAGCAGTACTTC.